The 13 T cell receptor beta chains in this list originate from one sample, sequenced in a study of blood T cell repertoires in COVID-19. This table comes from immunoSEQ multiplex PCR, and its TCRdb copy is limited to in-frame clones, with some not included. The sample gives 150,000 to 200,000 clones, 80% to 85% of which show up once; over 5% is in the top ten. The sequenced sample consisted of peripheral blood. These TCRs come from a woman in her twenties or thirties with acute or convalescent COVID-19.

The gene calls are TRBV3-1 (or the pseudogene TRBV3-2) and TRBJ1-5; D gene unclear. With 0 bases removed from V and 7 bases from J, the gap between germline ends came to 13 bases. Looked up from germline, CDR1 is LGHDT and CDR2 is YNNKEL (reference sequence). The CDR3 is 15 amino acids. CDR3 residues: CASSQDLKVSQPQHF. As DNA, the CDR3 is TGTGCCAGCAGCCAAGATTTGAAGGTTAGCCAGCCCCAGCATTTT.

This chain connects TRBV4-1 to TRBJ2-3; TRBD1 is a possible D gene (5 bases). Between the trimmed V and J ends, which lost 0 bases and 7 bases, there was a span of 14 bases. CDR3 length: 15 amino acids. Germline values: CDR1 MGHRA, CDR2 YSYEKL. DNA for the CDR3: TGCGCCAGCAGCCAAGATCGAGTGACAGCTTATACGCAGTATTTT. This gives the protein CASSQDRVTAYTQYF.

This clone was seen only a few times. V gene TRBV6-5 combines with J gene TRBJ2-2; D may be TRBD1 (6 bases). V lost 4 bases and J lost 7, with 16 bases in between. Germline CDR1 MNHEY, CDR2 SVGAGI. This CDR3 contains 15 residues. CDR3 sequence reads: CASSSTRDRIGELFF. The DNA of the CDR3 is TGTGCCAGCAGTTCCACCCGAGACAGGATCGGGGAGCTGTTTTTT.

V is TRBV7-2 and J is TRBJ1-5; D gene ambiguous. The CDR3 loop spans 13 amino acids. Deletions cut 1 base from V and 6 bases from J, with 7 bases between. Germline CDR1 and CDR2: SGHTA and FQGNSA. In DNA, the CDR3 is TGTGCCAGCAGCTTAGTCGGGAGTCAGCCCCAGCATTTT. It is translated as CASSLVGSQPQHF.

The chain has TRBV24-1 and TRBJ1-2, with 8 bases fitting TRBD1. Germline-derived CDR1 and CDR2 are KGHDR and SFDVKD. The CDR3 covers 15 residues. The junction had 10 bases not matched to a gene; V was cut back by 3 bases and J by 8 bases. The CDR3 nucleotides are TGTGCCACCAGTGATCCAAAGACAGGGGTGAGGGGCTACACCTTC. This sequence encodes CATSDPKTGVRGYTF.

This clone was seen a few times. J is TRBJ2-7 and V is TRBV7-6; D may be TRBD1 (6 bases). Germline CDR1 SGHVS, CDR2 FNYEAQ. Deletions cut 6 bases from V and 2 bases from J, with 17 bases between. The CDR3 is made up of 15 amino acids. Here the CDR3 DNA reads TGTGCCAGCAGTCAATCATCACAGGGCCCCTACGAGCAGTACTTC. Its protein product is CASSQSSQGPYEQYF.

This clone was observed once. The chain carries TRBV11-2 and TRBJ2-5; 7 bases agree with TRBD1. The CDR3 consists of 16 residues. V was clipped by 1 base and J by 4 bases; unmatched bases: 9. Germline values: CDR1 SGHAT, CDR2 FQNNGV. The CDR3 DNA reads as TGTGCCAGCAGCTTAGGTCGAGGGGGCATTGTAGAGACCCAGTACTTC. It is translated as CASSLGRGGIVETQYF.

The V gene is TRBV7-7, the J gene TRBJ2-3; weak D call: TRBD1 (5 bases). Trimming pared 0 bases from V and 2 bases from J, leaving 6 bases between. The CDR3 sequence is 14 residues long. The germline V gene encodes CDR1 SSHAT and CDR2 FNYEAQ (reference sequence). The CDR3: CASSLAGLTDTQYF. The CDR3 coding sequence is TGTGCCAGCAGCTTAGCGGGGCTCACAGATACGCAGTATTTT.

CDR3 bases: TGCGCCAGCAGCCAAGGAACAGGACAGCTCAATGAGCAGTTCTTC. Translation gives CASSQGTGQLNEQFF. The V call is TRBV4-3, the J call TRBJ2-1, with D possibly matching TRBD1 (6 bases). The CDR3 spans 15 residues. With 1 base removed from V and 6 bases from J, the gap between germline ends came to 13 bases. Germline values: CDR1 LGHNA, CDR2 YSLEER.

J is TRBJ2-4 and V is TRBV28; D is possibly TRBD1 (7 bases). The germline V and J ends were trimmed by 3 bases and 9 bases, with 15 bases remaining between them. This CDR3 spans 14 amino acids. Germline CDR1 and CDR2: MDHEN and SYDVKM. For the CDR3, the DNA is TGTGCCAGCAGTTTCAGGGGCGGGACAGCCATTCAGTACTTC. Its protein product is CASSFRGGTAIQYF.

The chain carries TRBV6-1 and TRBJ1-2; TRBD1 might be the D (6 bases). Trimming cost V 0 bases and J 5 bases, with 22 bases left between them. Germline CDR1 and CDR2: MNHNS and SASEGT. The CDR3 runs 18 residues. The CDR3 is CASSEALERETGNYGYTF. As DNA, the CDR3 is TGTGCCAGCAGTGAAGCGCTAGAGCGGGAGACAGGTAATTATGGCTACACCTTC.

CDR3 in DNA: TGTGCCAGCAGCTCCAGGATCGTTGGAAACACCATATATTTT. This gives the protein CASSSRIVGNTIYF. The chain joins TRBV11-2 to TRBJ1-3, with D uncertain. CDR1 is SGHAT and CDR2 is FQNNGV in the germline V gene. The CDR3 spans 14 residues. Trimming shortened V by 4 bases and J by 3 bases, and 10 bases separated the two germline ends.

This clone was seen more than once but under ten times. CDR3 DNA: TGTGCCAGCAGCGGACAGCCGGGACGTCCCACAGATACGCAGTATTTT. Translation gives CASSGQPGRPTDTQYF. The chain carries TRBV2 and TRBJ2-3, with D tentatively TRBD1 (6 bases). This CDR3 has 16 residues. Trimming shortened V by 6 bases and J by 2 bases, and 18 bases separated the two germline ends. From germline, CDR1 is SNHLY and CDR2 FYNNEI.